This T cell receptor (beta chain) was captured by sequencing in a study of post-analysis software for immune sequencing data. Study conclusions and caveats: Patients showed TRBV5-6, TRBV5-1 and TRBV20-1 among several TRBV segments more frequent than in controls.

This clonotype was seen more than once but under ten times. Its matching antigen is unknown. The V gene's germline CDR1 is MDHEN and CDR2 SYDVKM. Trimming stripped 6 bases from V and 0 bases from J, with 12 bases between. This CDR3 region has 14 residues. Incorporated into the TCR beta cDNA libraries were unique molecular identifiers, which served to reduce PCR and sequencing biases. TCRdb analysed the PCR reads with MiXCR anew, one entry per CDR3 protein. The repertoire consists of hundreds of thousands of distinct CDR3 sequences, with around 27% occurring once and the leading ten covering around 0.55%.

The sequenced sample consisted of blood. The genes are TRBV28 and TRBJ2-7; D perhaps matches TRBD1 (6 bases). The sequence came from a girl aged 5-17 years with multiple sclerosis. Here the CDR3 reads CASRIQGRSYEQYF. The CDR3 DNA reads TGTGCCAGCAGAATACAGGGTCGCTCCTACGAGCAGTACTTC.